In its sample, the clone carrying this T cell receptor beta chain was seen a few times. The antigen is not known. This CDR3 is 16 amino acids long. The germline V gene has CDR1 LGHNA and CDR2 YNFKEQ. Trimming stripped 1 base from V and 4 bases from J, with 13 bases between. This sample is drawn from a study of CD8 T cells in ankylosing spondylitis. Study conclusions and caveats: One TCR beta motif, made up of under ten highly homologous variants, appeared characteristic of ankylosing spondylitis blood.

Making the TCR beta libraries involved quantitative 5'-RACE with molecular barcodes. TCRdb reanalysed the 5' RACE reads using MiXCR and keeps one entry per CDR3 protein. This repertoire shows around 250,000 distinct CDR3 sequences, 32% found once; its top ten account for about 4%. The sequence derives from a male donor with ankylosing spondylitis or in good health (not recorded which). The chain combines TRBV4-2 with TRBJ2-2, with D possibly being TRBD1 or TRBD2 (5 bases each). Sequencing was done on a sample of blood, either unsorted or a sorted T cell fraction (not recorded which). CDR3 DNA: TGTGCCAGCAGCCAAGTGGGTGGGACCGTCACCGGGGAGCTGTTTTTT. Protein: CASSQVGGTVTGELFF.